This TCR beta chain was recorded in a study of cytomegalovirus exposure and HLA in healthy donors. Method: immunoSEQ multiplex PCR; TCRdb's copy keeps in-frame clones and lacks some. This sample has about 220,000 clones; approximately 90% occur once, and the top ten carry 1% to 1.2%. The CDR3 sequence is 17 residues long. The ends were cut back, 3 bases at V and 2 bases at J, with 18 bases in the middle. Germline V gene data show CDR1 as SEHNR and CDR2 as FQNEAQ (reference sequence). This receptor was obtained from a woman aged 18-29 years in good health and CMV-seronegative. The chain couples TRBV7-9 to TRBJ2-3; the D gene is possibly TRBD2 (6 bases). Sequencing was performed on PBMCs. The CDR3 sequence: CASSFSPGETPTDTQYF. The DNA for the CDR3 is TGTGCCAGCAGCTTTTCCCCGGGAGAGACACCCACAGATACGCAGTATTTT.